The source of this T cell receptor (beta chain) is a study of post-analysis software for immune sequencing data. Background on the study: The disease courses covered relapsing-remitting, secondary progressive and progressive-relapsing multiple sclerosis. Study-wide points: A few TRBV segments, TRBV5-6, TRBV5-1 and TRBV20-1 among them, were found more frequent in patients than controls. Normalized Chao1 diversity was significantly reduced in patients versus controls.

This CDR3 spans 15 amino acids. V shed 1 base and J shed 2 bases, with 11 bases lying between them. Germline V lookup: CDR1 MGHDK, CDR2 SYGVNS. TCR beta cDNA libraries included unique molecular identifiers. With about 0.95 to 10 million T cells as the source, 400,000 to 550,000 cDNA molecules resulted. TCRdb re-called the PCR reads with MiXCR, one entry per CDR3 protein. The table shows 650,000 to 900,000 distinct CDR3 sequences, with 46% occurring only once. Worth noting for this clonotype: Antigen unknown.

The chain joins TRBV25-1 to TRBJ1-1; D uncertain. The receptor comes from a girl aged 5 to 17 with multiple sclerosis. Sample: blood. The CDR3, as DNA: TGTGCCAGCAGTGAATGGGAGGTTATTAACACTGAAGCTTTCTTT. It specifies CASSEWEVINTEAFF.